The source of this TCR beta chain is a study of CD8 T cells in Susac syndrome. Remarks on this clonotype: Its antigen remains unknown.

The controls were healthy donors who were matched for age and sex. Negative isolation was used for CD8+ and CD4+ T cells, and FACS enrichment was applied to TEMRA cells. V was shortened by 2 bases and J by 15 bases, with 20 bases between the two germline ends. The germline V gene encodes CDR1 ENHRY and CDR2 SYGVKD. The CDR3 consists of 14 residues. Study conclusions and caveats: The TCR sequencing and HLA analysis in the study involved a relatively small number of individuals, as the study acknowledged.

RNA amounts of about 0.5 to 1 ug underwent reverse transcription with random hexamers. The method of amplification for TCR beta CDR3 was immunoSEQ multiplex PCR, covering 54 Vbeta and 13 Jbeta. TCRdb re-called the immunoSEQ multiplex PCR reads through MiXCR, storing one row per CDR3 protein. The data show over 120,000 distinct CDR3 sequences, 94% seen once. The gene calls are TRBV10-3 and TRBJ2-1, with D perhaps TRBD2 (5 bases). Input material: CD4+ T cells from PBMCs. This receptor was taken from a human donor in good health. The CDR3 DNA is TGTGCCATCAGTGAGAATTACGGTGGTAGCGCGTCGTTCTTC. Protein product: CAISENYGGSASFF.